The entry below describes one TCR beta chain. The data are from a study of T cells in Graves' hyperthyroidism and ophthalmopathy. Amplification yielded TCR beta CDR3 regions, with RNA transcripts as the source. RT-PCR in the first round (using the HTBI primer set) targeted the TCR CDR3. TCRdb reprocessed the multiplex PCR reads with MiXCR, giving one entry per CDR3 protein. The top ten hold around 40% of the sample, which has under 250,000 distinct CDR3 sequences, approximately 25% seen once. Germline CDR1 reads LNHNV; CDR2 reads YYDKDF (reference sequence). The CDR3 covers 16 residues. V gave up 6 bases and J gave up 5 bases; unmatched junction bases: 10.

Sequenced sample: blood. The chain has TRBV15 and TRBJ2-2, with 9 bases matching TRBD1. The source is a woman between 40 and 55 years old with Graves' ophthalmopathy. The CDR3 is CATRNPGQGTTGELFF. Here the CDR3 DNA reads TGTGCCACCAGAAATCCGGGACAGGGAACGACCGGGGAGCTGTTTTTT.